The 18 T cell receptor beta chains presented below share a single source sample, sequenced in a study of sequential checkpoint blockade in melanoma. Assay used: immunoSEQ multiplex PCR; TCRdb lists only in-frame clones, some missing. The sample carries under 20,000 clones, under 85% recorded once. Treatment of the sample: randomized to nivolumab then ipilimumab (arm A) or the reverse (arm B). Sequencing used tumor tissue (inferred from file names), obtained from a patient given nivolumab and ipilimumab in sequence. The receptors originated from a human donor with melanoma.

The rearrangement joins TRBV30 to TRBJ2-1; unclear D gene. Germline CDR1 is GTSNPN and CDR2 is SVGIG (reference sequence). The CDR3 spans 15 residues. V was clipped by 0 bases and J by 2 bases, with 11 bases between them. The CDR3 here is CAWSVPTSPYNEQFF. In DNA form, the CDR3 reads TGTGCCTGGAGTGTACCCACCTCTCCCTACAATGAGCAGTTCTTC.

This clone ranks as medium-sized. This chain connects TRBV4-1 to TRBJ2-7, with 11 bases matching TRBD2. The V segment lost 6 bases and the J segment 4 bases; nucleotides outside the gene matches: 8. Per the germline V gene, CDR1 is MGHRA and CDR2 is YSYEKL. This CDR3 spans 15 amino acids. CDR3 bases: TGCGCCAGCAGTTTCACTAGCGGGGGAGCGTACGAGCAGTACTTC. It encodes CASSFTSGGAYEQYF.

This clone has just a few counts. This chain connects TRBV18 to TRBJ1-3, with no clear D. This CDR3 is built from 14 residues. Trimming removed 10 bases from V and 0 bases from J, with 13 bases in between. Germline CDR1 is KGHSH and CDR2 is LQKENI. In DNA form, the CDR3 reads TGTGCCACCCTAAGGGAGAGCTCTGGAAACACCATATATTTT. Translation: CATLRESSGNTIYF. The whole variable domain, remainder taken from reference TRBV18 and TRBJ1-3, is NAGVMQNPRHLVRRRGQEARLRCSPMKGHSHVYWYRQLPEEGLKFMVYLQKENIIDESGMPKERFSAEFPKEGPSILRIQQVVRGDSAAYFCATLRESSGNTIYFGEGSWLTVV.

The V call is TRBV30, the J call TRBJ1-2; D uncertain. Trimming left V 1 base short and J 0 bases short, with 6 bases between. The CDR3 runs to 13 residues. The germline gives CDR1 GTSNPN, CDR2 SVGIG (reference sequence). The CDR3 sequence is CAWSGTSNYGYTF. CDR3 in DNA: TGTGCCTGGAGTGGAACATCTAACTATGGCTACACCTTC.

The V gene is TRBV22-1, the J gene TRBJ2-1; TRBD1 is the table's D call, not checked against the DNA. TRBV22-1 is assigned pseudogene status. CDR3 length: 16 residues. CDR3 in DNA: TGTGCCACCAGTGATAGACAGGGGTTCTCCTACAATGAGCAGTTCTTC. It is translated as CATSDRQGFSYNEQFF.

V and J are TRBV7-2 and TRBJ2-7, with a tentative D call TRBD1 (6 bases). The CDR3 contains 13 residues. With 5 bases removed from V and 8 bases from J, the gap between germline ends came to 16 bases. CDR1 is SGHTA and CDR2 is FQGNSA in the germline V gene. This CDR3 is CASSPGQHVKQYF. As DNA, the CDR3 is TGTGCCAGCAGCCCGGGACAACATGTAAAGCAGTACTTC.

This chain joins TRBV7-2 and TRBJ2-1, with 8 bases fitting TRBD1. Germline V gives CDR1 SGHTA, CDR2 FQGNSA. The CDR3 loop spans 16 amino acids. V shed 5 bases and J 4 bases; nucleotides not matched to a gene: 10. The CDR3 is CASSSQGALGYNEQFF. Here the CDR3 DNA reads TGTGCCAGCAGCAGTCAGGGGGCGTTAGGTTACAATGAGCAGTTCTTC.

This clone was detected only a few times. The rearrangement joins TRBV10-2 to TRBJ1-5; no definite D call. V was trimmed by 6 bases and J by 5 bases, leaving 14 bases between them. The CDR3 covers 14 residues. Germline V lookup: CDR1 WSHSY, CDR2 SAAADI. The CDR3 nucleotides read TGCGCCAGCAGAACTACCGGCTGGGATCAGCCCCAGCATTTT. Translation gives CASRTTGWDQPQHF.

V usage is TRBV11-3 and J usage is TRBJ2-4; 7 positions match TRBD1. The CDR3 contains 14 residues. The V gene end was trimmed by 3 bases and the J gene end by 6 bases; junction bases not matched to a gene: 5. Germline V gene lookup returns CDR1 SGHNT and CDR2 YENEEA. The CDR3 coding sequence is TGTGCCAGCAGCTTGACAGGGAAAGGAAACATTCAGTACTTC. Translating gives CASSLTGKGNIQYF.

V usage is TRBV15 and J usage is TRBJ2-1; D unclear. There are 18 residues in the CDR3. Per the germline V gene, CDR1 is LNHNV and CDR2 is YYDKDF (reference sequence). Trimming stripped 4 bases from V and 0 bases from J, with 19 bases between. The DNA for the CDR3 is TGTGCCACCAGCACCTCTAGTCGGGTAGTCAACTCCTACAATGAGCAGTTCTTC. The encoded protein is CATSTSSRVVNSYNEQFF.

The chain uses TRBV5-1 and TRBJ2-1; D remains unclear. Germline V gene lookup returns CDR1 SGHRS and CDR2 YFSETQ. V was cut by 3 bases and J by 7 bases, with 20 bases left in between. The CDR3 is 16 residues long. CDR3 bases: TGCGCCAGCAGCTCGGTCGTGGCGGCGCTCGGGAATGAGCAGTTCTTC. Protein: CASSSVVAALGNEQFF.

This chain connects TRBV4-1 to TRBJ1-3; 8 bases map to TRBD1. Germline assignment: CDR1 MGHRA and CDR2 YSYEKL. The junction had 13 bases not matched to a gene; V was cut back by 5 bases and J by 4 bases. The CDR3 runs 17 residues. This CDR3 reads CASSSGRTGLGGNTIYF. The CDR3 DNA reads TGCGCCAGCAGCTCAGGGAGGACAGGGCTTGGGGGAAACACCATATATTTT.

CDR3 protein: CAISESWAPLGAEAFF. CDR3 DNA sequence: TGTGCCATCAGTGAGTCCTGGGCCCCACTTGGGGCTGAAGCTTTCTTT. The chain recombines TRBV10-3 with TRBJ1-1; D is uncertain. The CDR3 has 16 residues. CDR1 is ENHRY, CDR2 SYGVKD, per germline. Trimming stripped 0 bases from V and 6 bases from J, with 17 bases between.

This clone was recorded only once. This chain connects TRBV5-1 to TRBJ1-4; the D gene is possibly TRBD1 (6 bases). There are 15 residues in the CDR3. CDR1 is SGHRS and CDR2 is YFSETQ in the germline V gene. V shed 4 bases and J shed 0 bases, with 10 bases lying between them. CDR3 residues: CASSPGHATNEKLFF. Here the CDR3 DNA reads TGCGCCAGCAGCCCGGGACACGCAACTAATGAAAAACTGTTTTTT.

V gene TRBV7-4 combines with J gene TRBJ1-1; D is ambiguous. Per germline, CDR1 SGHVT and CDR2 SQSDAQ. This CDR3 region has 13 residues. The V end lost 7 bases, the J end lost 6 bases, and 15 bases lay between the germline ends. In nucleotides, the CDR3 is TGTGCCAGCACCCCCCAAGTTGGATCTGAAGCTTTCTTT. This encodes CASTPQVGSEAFF. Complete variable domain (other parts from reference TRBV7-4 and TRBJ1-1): GAGVSQSPRYKVAKRGRDVALRCDSISGHVTLYWYRQTLGQGSEVLTYSQSDAQRDKSGRPSGRFSAERPERSVSTLKIQRTEQGDSAVYLCASTPQVGSEAFFGQGTRLTVV.

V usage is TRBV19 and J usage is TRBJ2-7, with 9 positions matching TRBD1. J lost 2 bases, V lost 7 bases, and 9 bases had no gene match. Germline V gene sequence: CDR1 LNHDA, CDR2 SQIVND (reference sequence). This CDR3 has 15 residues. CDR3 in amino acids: CASTHSGTGPYEQYF. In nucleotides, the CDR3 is TGTGCCAGTACCCATTCCGGGACAGGGCCCTACGAGCAGTACTTC. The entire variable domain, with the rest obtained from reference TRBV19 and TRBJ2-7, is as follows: DGGITQSPKYLFRKEGQNVTLSCEQNLNHDAMYWYRQDPGQGLRLIYYSQIVNDFQKGDIAEGYSVSREKKESFPLTVTSAQKNPTAFYLCASTHSGTGPYEQYFGPGTRLTVT.

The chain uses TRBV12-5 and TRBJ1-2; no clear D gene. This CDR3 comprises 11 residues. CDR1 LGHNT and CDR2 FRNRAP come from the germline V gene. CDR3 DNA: TGTGCCACCTCTCAAGCCTATGGCTACACCTTC. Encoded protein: CATSQAYGYTF.

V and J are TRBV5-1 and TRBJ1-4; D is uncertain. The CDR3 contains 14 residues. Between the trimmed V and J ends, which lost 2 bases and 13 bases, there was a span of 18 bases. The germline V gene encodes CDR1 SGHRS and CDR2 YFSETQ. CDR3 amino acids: CASSFGQYDGLLFF. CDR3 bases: TGCGCCAGCAGCTTTGGGCAATATGATGGATTACTGTTTTTT. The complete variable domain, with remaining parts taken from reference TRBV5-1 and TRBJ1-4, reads KAGVTQTPRYLIKTRGQQVTLSCSPISGHRSVSWYQQTPGQGLQFLFEYFSETQRNKGNFPGRFSGRQFSNSRSEMNVSTLELGDSALYLCASSFGQYDGLLFFGSGTQLSVL.